The clone carrying this T cell receptor beta chain has a single count. No antigen is known for it. The data were obtained in a study of shared clonotypes between healthy human individuals. General observations from the study: Lower generation probabilities were found for non-shared clonotypes than for those shared by all four donors.

The run depth of the assay was deep. Genomic DNA (from each subset) was split evenly across several immunoSEQ plates. The data were produced by immunoSEQ multiplex PCR, yet TCRdb's version contains in-frame clones alone and is incomplete. The sample carries 2 million to 2.5 million clones, 95% recorded once. Germline CDR1 reads WNHNN; CDR2 reads SYGVQD (reference sequence). Trimming left V 4 bases short and J 1 base short, with 6 bases between. There are 13 residues in the CDR3. The chain employs TRBV10-1 and TRBJ2-3, with D hard to call. Material: naive CD4+ T cells sorted from blood. Subset reported: CD45RA+ positively selected. This TCR derives from a man aged 18 to 30 in good health. In DNA, the CDR3 is TGCGCCAGCAGTGCCCCAGGCACAGATACGCAGTATTTT. Amino acids: CASSAPGTDTQYF.